Sequencing of this TCR beta chain was carried out in a study of shared clonotypes between healthy human individuals (dated by TCRdb to the early 2020s). General notes on the study: The cohort comprised two women and a few men aged 18 to 49 years. Blood TCR repertoires of about five healthy adults were deeply sequenced to estimate repertoire size and the extent of clonotype sharing between individuals. Between about 0.8 and 9 billion PBMCs per donor were obtained by leukapheresis. To increase sequencing depth and limit assay-specific biases, TCR repertoire library preparation and sequencing were carried out by different laboratories using diverse techniques. Per donor, three plates each were used for CD4 naive and CD4 memory, two for CD8 naive, and one for CD8 memory. Study-level results and caveats: Rarefaction of sorted-subset datasets indicated incomplete sequencing despite the large sequencing depth. Only blood was sampled, and tissue TCR repertoires likely differ from those in blood. Sharing across a few donors was observed for approximately 5% of naive CD4, under 4% of naive CD8, over 2% of memory CD4, and about 0.39% of memory CD8 clonotypes. The small number of donors limited the genetic and exposure-history diversity represented. Clonotypes shared by all four sorted-subset donors showed higher generation probabilities than non-shared clonotypes. Estimated clonotype richness was generally larger for naive than for memory subsets. Pairwise subsampling led to the expectation that sequencing depth would affect the degree of clonotype sharing among donors.

Using the deep immunoSEQ assay, multiplex PCR amplified TCR CDR3 regions from genomic DNA. Extracted genomic DNA from each cell subset was spread evenly across all wells of several immunoSEQ 96-well plates, with each plate serving as a replicate. For sorted subsets, roughly 200 ng genomic DNA, equal to approximately 30,000 T cell genomes, was loaded into each replicate PCR. The purified libraries were quantified using a Qubit 3.0 fluorometer, sized with a Bioanalyzer 2100, and then quantified again using the KAPA Library Quantification kit. A separate single-read 150-cycle Illumina NextSeq 550 flow cell was used to sequence each immunoSEQ 96-well plate. As for how the authors treated the data: Because the immunoSEQ output held only junctional sequences and lacked quality scores, the filtering could not match the filtering applied to full-length reads. Sequences were annotated with PyIR, a Python wrapper for IgBLAST v1.9, using IMGT germline references to assign V/J genes and CDR3. Reads with weak V/J assignments (E-value above 1e-6), missing CDR3, stop codons, out-of-frame junctions, or ambiguous translated residues were removed. V3J clonotypes were defined by identical inferred V gene, J gene, and CDR3 amino acid sequence. To compute the percentage overlap between repertoires, the number of shared unique clonotypes was divided by the size of the smaller repertoire. Three approaches were used to assess repertoire richness: RTK rarefaction, the Chao1 estimator, and Recon v2.1 estimates of unobserved clonotypes. For all TCRbeta clonotypes obtained by the gDNA method from four donors, generation probabilities were computed with OLGA. TCRdb obtained this table from immuneACCESS and retained in-frame rearrangements with V and J assigned. These tables miss some clones; where compared with another copy, unresolved V genes account for less than half of the shortfall, and the remainder is unexplained. D and trimming were read from the DNA, whereas the V and J calls and clone size are those reported in that table. This sample is represented by roughly 2.4 million clones; 95% of them were singletons. The leading ten clones occupy around 0.13% of the sample.

The donors were healthy, HIV-negative adults who had no recently reported acute infections or vaccinations. Every donor was a Caucasian adult living in Nashville, Tennessee, USA. CD4+ T cells were enriched by magnetic negative selection; naive cells were then positively selected on CD45RA, and the negative fraction formed the memory subset. After blood collection by leukapheresis, PBMCs were isolated using Ficoll-Histopaque density gradient centrifugation and then cryopreserved in the vapor phase of liquid nitrogen. Analytical flow cytometry was used to check the purity and quantity of each magnetically sorted T cell population. Each sorted fraction had its genomic DNA isolated and then quantified by UV absorbance on a Nanodrop 2000c. Note on this clone: Its antigen remains undetermined. Base-call qualities are not available, and no considerably larger clone is one nucleotide away.

The TCR comes from a man between 18 and 35 years old in good health. The sequencing input was naive CD4+ T cells sorted from blood. The sample's cell subset or site label, in plain terms: CD45RA+ positively selected.

The DNA sequence is as follows: TGTGCCAGCAGCTTGGGGGTAGCGGGGAGCTCCTACAATGAGCAGTTCTTC. It is translated as CASSLGVAGSSYNEQFF. The rearranged chain carries TRBV5-4 and TRBJ2-1, and 8 junction bases match TRBD2. The CDR3, from cysteine to phenylalanine, totals 17 residues. Only CDR3 DNA is held: 51 bases, read in frame from base 1. At the junction V is shortened by 0 bases and J by 0 bases; bases outside the gene matches: 5. CDR1 and CDR2 are drawn from the germline V gene (reference sequence): SGHNT, YYREEE.